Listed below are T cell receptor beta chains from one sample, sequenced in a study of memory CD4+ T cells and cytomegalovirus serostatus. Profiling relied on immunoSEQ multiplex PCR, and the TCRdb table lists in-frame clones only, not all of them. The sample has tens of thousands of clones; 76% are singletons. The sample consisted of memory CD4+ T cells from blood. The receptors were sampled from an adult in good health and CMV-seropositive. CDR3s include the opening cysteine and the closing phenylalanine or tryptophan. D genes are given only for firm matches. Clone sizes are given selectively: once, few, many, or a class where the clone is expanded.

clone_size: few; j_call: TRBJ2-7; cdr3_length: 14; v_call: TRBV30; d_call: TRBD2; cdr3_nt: TGTGCCTGGTCGCCGGGACTAGCGGTCCACGAGCAGTACTTC; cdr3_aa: CAWSPGLAVHEQYF
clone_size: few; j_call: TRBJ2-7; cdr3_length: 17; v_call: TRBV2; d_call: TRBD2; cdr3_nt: TGTGCCAGCAGTGAAGTAGGTGAGCGGGACCCCCTCCACGAGCAGTACTTC; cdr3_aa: CASSEVGERDPLHEQYF
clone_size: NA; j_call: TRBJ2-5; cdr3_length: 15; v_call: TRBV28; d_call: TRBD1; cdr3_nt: TGTGCCAGCAGTTTATTTGGGACAGGGCTGGAGACCCAGTACTTC; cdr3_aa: CASSLFGTGLETQYF
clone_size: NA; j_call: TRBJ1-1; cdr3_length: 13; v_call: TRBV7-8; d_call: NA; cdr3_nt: TGTGCCAGCAGCACAGGCCTGAACACTGAAGCTTTCTTT; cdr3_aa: CASSTGLNTEAFF
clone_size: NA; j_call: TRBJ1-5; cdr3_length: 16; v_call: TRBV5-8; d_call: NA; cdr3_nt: TGTGCCAGCAGCCCGCTGCGGGGGCCTCTCCGTCAGCCCCAGCATTTT; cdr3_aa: CASSPLRGPLRQPQHF
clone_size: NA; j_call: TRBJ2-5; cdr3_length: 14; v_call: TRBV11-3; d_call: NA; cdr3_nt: TGTGCCAGCAGCCGGTCCCCCAGCGAAGAGACCCAGTACTTC; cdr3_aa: CASSRSPSEETQYF
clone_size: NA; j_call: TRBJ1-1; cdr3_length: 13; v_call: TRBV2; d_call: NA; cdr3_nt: TGTGCCAGCAGTCTCGGACCCTACACTGAAGCTTTCTTT; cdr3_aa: CASSLGPYTEAFF
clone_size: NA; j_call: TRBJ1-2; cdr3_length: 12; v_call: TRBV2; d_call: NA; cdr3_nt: TGTGCCAGCAGTCCACAGGGTTATGGCTACACCTTC; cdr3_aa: CASSPQGYGYTF
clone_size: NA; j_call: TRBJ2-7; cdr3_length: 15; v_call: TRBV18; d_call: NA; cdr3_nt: TGTGCCAGCTCACCAGATGGACCGCCGACCGACGAGCAGTACTTC; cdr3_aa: CASSPDGPPTDEQYF
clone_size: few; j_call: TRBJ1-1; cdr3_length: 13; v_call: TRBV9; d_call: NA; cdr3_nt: TGTGCCAGCAGCTCGTACATGAACACTGAAGCTTTCTTT; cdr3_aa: CASSSYMNTEAFF
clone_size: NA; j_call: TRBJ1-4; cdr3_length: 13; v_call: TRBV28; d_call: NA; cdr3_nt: TGTGCCAGCAGGCTGGGGTATAATGAAAAACTGTTTTTT; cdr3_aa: CASRLGYNEKLFF
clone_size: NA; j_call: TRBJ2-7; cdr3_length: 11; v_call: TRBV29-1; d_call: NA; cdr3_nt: TGCAGCGTCGTAGGGGGCTACGAGCAGTACTTC; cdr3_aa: CSVVGGYEQYF
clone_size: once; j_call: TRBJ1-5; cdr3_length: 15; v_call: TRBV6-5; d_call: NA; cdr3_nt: TGTGCCAGCAGTTACCGGCGGGGTGATAATCAGCCCCAGCATTTT; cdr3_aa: CASSYRRGDNQPQHF
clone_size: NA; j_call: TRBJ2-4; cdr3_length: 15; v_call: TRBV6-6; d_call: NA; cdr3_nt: TGTGCCAGCAGCTTGCGTGGGGGGGCCAAAAACATTCAGTACTTC; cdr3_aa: CASSLRGGAKNIQYF
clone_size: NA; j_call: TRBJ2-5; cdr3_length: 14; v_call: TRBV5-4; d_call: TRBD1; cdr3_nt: TGTGCCAGCAGCCAAGGACAGGGGGTAGAGACCCAGTACTTC; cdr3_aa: CASSQGQGVETQYF
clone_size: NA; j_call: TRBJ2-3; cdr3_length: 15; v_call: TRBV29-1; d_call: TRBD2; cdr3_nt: TGCAGCGTGGCCAAGACTAGCGGGAGCACAGATACGCAGTATTTT; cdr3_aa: CSVAKTSGSTDTQYF
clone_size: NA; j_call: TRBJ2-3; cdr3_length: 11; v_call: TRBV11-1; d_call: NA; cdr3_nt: TGTGCCAGCAGCTTTTCAGATACGCAGTATTTT; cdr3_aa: CASSFSDTQYF
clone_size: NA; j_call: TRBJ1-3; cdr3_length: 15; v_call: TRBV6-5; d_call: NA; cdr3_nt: TGTGCCAGCAGTTACTCGTCAGACTCTGGAAACACCATATATTTT; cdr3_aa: CASSYSSDSGNTIYF
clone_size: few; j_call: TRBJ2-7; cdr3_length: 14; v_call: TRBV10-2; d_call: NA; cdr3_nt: TGCGCCAGCAGACAAACGGGGAGCTCCTACGAGCAGTACTTC; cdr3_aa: CASRQTGSSYEQYF
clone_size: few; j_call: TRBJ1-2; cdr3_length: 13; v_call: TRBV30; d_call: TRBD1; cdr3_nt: TGTGCCTGGGATCGACAGGGAAGCTATGGCTACACCTTC; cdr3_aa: CAWDRQGSYGYTF
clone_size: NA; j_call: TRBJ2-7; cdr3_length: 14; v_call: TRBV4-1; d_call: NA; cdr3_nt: TGCGCCAGCAGCCATGGGGACTGGGGAAGAGAGCAGTACTTC; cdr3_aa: CASSHGDWGREQYF
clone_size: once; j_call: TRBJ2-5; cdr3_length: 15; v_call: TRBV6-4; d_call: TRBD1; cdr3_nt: TGTGCCAGCATGGGGGCTGGGACAGATCGAGAGACCCAGTACTTC; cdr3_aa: CASMGAGTDRETQYF
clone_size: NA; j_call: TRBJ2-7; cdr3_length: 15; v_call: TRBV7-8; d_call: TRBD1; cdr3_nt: TGTGCCAGCAGCTTAGTTCGGCAGGGGGCTTACGAGCAGTACTTC; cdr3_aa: CASSLVRQGAYEQYF
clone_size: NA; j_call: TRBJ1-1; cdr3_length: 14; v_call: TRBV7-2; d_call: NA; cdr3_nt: TGTGCCAGCAGCTTAGGGCAGTCGAGCACTGAAGCTTTCTTT; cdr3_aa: CASSLGQSSTEAFF
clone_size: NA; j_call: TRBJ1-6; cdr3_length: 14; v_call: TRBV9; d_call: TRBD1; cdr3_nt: TGTGCCAGCAGCGCCGGGACAGGGGAAGAACCCCTCCACTTT; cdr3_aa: CASSAGTGEEPLHF
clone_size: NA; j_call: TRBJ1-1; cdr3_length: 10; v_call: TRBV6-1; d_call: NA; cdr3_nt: TGTGCCACTCGGCGGGTCGAAGCTTTCTTT; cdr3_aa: CATRRVEAFF
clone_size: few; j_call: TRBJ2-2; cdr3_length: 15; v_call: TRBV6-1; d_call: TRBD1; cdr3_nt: TGTGCCAGCAGACAGGGGGCGCGGAACACCGGGGAGCTGTTTTTT; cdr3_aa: CASRQGARNTGELFF
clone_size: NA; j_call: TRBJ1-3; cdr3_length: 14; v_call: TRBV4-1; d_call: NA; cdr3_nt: TGCGCCAGCAGCCATCCCGGACTATCAGACACCATATATTTT; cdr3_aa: CASSHPGLSDTIYF
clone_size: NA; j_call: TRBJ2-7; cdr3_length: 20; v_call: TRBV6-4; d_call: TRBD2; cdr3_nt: TGTGCCAGCAGTGCCCGAAAAGTAGCGGGAGGCAATTTCGTACAGGACGAGCAGTACTTC; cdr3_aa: CASSARKVAGGNFVQDEQYF
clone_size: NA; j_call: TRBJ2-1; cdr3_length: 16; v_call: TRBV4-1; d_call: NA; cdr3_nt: TGCGCCAGCAGCCAAGATGGCGGCGCCGCCTACAATGAGCAGTTCTTC; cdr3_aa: CASSQDGGAAYNEQFF
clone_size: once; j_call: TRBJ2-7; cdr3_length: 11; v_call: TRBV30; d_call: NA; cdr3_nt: TGTGCCTGGAGCGGACCCTACGAGCAGTACTTC; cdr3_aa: CAWSGPYEQYF
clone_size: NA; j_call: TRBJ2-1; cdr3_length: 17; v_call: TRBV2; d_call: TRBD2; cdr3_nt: TGTGCCAGCAGTGTGGGAGTAGCGGGAGGGTACTACAATGAGCAGTTCTTC; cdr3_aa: CASSVGVAGGYYNEQFF
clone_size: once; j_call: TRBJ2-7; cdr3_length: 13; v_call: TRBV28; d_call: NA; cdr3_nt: TGTGCCAGCACTCGGGCCGTACGGGACGAGCAGTACTTC; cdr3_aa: CASTRAVRDEQYF
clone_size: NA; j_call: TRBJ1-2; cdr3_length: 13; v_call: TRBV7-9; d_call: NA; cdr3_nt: TGTGCCAGCAGCCCACAGGGAATCTATGGCTACACCTTC; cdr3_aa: CASSPQGIYGYTF
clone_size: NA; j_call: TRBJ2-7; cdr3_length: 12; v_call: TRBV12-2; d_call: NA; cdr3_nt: TGTGCAAGTCGCTTGGCCTTCTACGAGCAGTACTTC; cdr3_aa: CASRLAFYEQYF
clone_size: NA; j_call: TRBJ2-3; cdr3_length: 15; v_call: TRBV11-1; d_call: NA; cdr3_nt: TGTGCCAGCAGCTTCACGGGGCGTGACGGAGATACGCAGTATTTT; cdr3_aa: CASSFTGRDGDTQYF
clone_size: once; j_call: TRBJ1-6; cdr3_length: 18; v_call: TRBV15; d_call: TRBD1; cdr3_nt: TGTGCCACCAGCAGAGATTTGGGACAGGAAGGTTATAATTCACCCCTCCACTTT; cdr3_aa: CATSRDLGQEGYNSPLHF
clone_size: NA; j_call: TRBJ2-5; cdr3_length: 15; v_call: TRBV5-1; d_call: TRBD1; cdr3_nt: TGCGCCAGCAGCTTGTGGACAGGGGGCCAGGAGACCCAGTACTTC; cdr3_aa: CASSLWTGGQETQYF